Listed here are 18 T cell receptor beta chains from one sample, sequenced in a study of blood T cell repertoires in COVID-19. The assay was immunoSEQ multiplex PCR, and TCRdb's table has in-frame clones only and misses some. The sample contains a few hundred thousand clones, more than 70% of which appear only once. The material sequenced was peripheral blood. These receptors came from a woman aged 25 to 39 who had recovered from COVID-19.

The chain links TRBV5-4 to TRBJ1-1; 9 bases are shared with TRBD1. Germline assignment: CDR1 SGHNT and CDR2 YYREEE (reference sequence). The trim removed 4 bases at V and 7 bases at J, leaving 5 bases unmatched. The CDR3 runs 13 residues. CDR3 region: CASSPGTGLEAFF. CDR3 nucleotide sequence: TGTGCCAGCAGCCCCGGGACAGGGCTTGAAGCTTTCTTT.

In nucleotides, the CDR3 is TGTGCCAGCAGCCAAGATATTAGGACTAGCGGGGGGGACGGCCAGGGCGGTACGCAGTATTTT. It is translated as CASSQDIRTSGGDGQGGTQYF. The chain employs TRBV3-1 (or the pseudogene TRBV3-2) and TRBJ2-3, with 15 bases lining up with TRBD2. The CDR3 is 21 amino acids. Trimming cost V 0 bases and J 8 bases; bases outside gene matches: 18. Germline CDR1 is LGHDT and CDR2 is YNNKEL (reference sequence).

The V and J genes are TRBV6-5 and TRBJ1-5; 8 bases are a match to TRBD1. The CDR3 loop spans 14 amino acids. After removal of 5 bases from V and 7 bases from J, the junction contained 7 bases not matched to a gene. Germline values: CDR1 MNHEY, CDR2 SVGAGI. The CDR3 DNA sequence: TGTGCCAGCAGTCTCGGACAGGGCGGGCAGCCCCAGCATTTT. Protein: CASSLGQGGQPQHF.

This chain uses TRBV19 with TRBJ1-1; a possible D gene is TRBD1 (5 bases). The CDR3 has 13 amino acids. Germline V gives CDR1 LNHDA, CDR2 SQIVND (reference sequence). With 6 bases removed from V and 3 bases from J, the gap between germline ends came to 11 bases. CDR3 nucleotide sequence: TGTGCCAGTAGCCAGGGTGTGGACACTGAAGCTTTCTTT. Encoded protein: CASSQGVDTEAFF.

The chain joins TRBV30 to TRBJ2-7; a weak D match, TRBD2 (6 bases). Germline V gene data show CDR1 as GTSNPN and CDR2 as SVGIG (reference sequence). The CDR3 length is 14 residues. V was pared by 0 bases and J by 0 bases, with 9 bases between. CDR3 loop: CAWSVVGGSYEQYF. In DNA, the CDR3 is TGTGCCTGGAGTGTAGTCGGGGGCTCCTACGAGCAGTACTTC. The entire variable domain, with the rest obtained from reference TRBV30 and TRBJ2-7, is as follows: SQTIHQWPATLVQPVGSPLSLECTVEGTSNPNLYWYRQAAGRGLQLLFYSVGIGQISSEVPQNLSASRPQDRQFILSSKKLLLSDSGFYLCAWSVVGGSYEQYFGPGTRLTVT.

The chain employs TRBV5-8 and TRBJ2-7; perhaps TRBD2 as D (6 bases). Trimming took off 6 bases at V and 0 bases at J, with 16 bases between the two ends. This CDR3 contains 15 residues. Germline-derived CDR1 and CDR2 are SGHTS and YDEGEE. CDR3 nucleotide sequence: TGTGCCAGCAAGGAGGGGAGCGGCTACTCCTACGAGCAGTACTTC. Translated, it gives CASKEGSGYSYEQYF.

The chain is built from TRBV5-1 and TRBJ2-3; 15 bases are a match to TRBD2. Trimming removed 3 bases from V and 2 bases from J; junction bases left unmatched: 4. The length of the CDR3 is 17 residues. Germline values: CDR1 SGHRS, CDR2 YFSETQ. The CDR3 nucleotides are TGCGCCAGCAGCTACGGACTAGCGGGGGGGTTCACAGATACGCAGTATTTT. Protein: CASSYGLAGGFTDTQYF.

CDR3 in DNA: TGTGCCAGCAGTTTAATATTGGGCCAGGGGGCGCGGGGCTACACCTTC. It is translated as CASSLILGQGARGYTF. The chain is built from TRBV28 and TRBJ1-2; 8 nucleotides line up with TRBD1. The CDR3 has 16 residues. Looked up from germline, CDR1 is MDHEN and CDR2 is SYDVKM. V dropped 2 bases and J dropped 8; count of bases not matched to a gene: 13.

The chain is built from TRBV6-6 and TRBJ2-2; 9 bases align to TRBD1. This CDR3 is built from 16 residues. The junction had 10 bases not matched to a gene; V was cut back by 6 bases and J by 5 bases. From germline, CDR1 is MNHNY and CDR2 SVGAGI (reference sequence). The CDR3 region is CASSPIQGARTGELFF. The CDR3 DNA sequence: TGTGCCAGCAGCCCGATACAGGGGGCTAGGACCGGGGAGCTGTTTTTT.

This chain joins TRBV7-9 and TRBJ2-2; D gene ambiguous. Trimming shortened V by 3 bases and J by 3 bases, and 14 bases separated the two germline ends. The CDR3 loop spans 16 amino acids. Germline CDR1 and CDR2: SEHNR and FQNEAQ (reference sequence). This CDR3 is CASSFEPIVDTGELFF. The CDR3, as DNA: TGTGCCAGCAGCTTTGAGCCGATTGTCGACACCGGGGAGCTGTTTTTT.

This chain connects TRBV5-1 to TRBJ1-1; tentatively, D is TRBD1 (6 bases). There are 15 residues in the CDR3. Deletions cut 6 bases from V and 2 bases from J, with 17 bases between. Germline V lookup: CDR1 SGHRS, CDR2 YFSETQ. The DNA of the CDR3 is TGCGCCAGCAACCTCATGGACAGAACTAACACTGAAGCTTTCTTT. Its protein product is CASNLMDRTNTEAFF. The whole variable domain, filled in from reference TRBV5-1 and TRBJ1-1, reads KAGVTQTPRYLIKTRGQQVTLSCSPISGHRSVSWYQQTPGQGLQFLFEYFSETQRNKGNFPGRFSGRQFSNSRSEMNVSTLELGDSALYLCASNLMDRTNTEAFFGQGTRLTVV.

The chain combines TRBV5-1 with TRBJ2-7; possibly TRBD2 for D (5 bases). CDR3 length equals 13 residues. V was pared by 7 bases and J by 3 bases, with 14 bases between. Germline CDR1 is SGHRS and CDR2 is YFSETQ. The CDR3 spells CASSLGVFYEQYF. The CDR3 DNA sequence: TGCGCCAGCTCTTTGGGAGTCTTCTACGAGCAGTACTTC.

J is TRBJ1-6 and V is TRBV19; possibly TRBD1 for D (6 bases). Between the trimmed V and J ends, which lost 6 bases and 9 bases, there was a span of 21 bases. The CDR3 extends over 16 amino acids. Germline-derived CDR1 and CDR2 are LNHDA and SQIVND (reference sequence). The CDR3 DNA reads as TGTGCCAGTAGCCACGCCCGAGGTCAGGGGATTTCACCCCTCCACTTT. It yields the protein CASSHARGQGISPLHF.

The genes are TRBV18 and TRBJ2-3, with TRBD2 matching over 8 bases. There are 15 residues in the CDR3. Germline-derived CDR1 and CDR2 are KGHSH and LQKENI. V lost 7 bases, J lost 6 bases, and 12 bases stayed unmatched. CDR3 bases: TGTGCCAGCTTTCCGGGACTAGGGACTCAGGATACGCAGTATTTT. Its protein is CASFPGLGTQDTQYF.

The CDR3, as DNA: TGCGCCAGCAGCCCTGCCGGACAGAACAATCAGCCCCAGCATTTT. Translation gives CASSPAGQNNQPQHF. The J gene is TRBJ1-5, the V gene TRBV4-1, with a tentative D call TRBD1 (6 bases). V was shortened by 4 bases and J by 3 bases, with 13 bases between the two germline ends. CDR1 is MGHRA, CDR2 YSYEKL, per germline. This CDR3 comprises 15 residues.

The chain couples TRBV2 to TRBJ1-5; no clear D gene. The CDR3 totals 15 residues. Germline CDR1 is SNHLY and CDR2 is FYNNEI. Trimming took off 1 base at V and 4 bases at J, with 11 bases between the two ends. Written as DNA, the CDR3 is TGTGCCAGCAGTGAAGATGGAGCACGAAATCAGCCCCAGCATTTT. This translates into CASSEDGARNQPQHF.

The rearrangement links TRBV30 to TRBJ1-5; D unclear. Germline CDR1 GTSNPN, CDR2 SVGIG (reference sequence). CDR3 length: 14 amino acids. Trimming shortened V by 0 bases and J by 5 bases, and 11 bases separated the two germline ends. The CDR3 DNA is TGTGCCTGGAGTGTAAGAGGGATCGATCAGCCCCAGCATTTT. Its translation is CAWSVRGIDQPQHF.

The CDR3: CAVSGDTEAFF. The CDR3 DNA reads TGTGCTGTTTCAGGGGACACTGAAGCTTTCTTT. The V and J genes are TRBV6-5 and TRBJ1-1, with TRBD1 as a possible D gene (6 bases). The CDR3 totals 11 residues. From germline, CDR1 is MNHEY and CDR2 SVGAGI.